This T cell receptor beta chain was profiled in a study of blood T cell repertoires in COVID-19. Overall study: Sites across the United States, Italy and Spain contributed samples from acute and convalescent COVID-19. The cDNA or gDNA used as material had been derived from T cells, B-cell-depleted T cells, or PBMCs.

This CDR3 region has 15 residues. Germline V gene data show CDR1 as SQVTM and CDR2 as ANQGSEA. Between the trimmed V and J ends, which lost 6 bases and 7 bases, there was a span of 24 bases. The repertoire was sequenced with immunoSEQ multiplex PCR; TCRdb's copy has only in-frame clones and lacks some. Of tens of thousands of clones listed, around 92% were seen once; the top ten hold approximately 4.2%. In this sample, this clone turned up once. The chain couples TRBV29-1 to TRBJ2-5; D might be TRBD2 (5 bases). Specimen: peripheral blood. The receptor was isolated from a man aged 50-59 years with active COVID-19. The CDR3 region is CSVGVWAAAKGTQYF. In nucleotides, the CDR3 is TGCAGCGTCGGGGTGTGGGCGGCCGCTAAAGGGACCCAGTACTTC.